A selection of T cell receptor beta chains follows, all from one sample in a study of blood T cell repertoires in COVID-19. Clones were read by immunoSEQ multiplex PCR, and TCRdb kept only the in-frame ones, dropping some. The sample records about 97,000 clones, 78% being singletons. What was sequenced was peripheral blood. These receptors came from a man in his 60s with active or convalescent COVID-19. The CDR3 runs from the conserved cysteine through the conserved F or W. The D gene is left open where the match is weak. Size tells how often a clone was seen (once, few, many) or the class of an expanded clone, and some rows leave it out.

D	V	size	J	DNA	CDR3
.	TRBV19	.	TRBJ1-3	TGTGCCAGTACCTCTCAGGGGTCTCCTGGAAACACCATATATTTT	CASTSQGSPGNTIYF
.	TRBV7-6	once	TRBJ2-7	TGTGCCAGCAGCCCAGGCAGGTCCTACGAGCAGTACTTC	CASSPGRSYEQYF
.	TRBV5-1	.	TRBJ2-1	TGCGCCAGCAGCTTTCCCGTTAACAATGAGCAGTTCTTC	CASSFPVNNEQFF
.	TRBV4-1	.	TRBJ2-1	TGCGCCAGCAGCCAGGCCCTCTTCTACAATGAGCAGTTCTTC	CASSQALFYNEQFF
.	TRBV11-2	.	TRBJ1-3	TGTGCCAGCAGCCCGAGGAGGGGAAACTCTGGAAACACCATATATTTT	CASSPRRGNSGNTIYF
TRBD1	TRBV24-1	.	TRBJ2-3	TGTGCCACCAGTGACAGGGGGTTGGCTAGCACAGATACGCAGTATTTT	CATSDRGLASTDTQYF
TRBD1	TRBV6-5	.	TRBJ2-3	TGTGCCAGCACCAGTAAGGGGGCCGGAGATACGCAGTATTTT	CASTSKGAGDTQYF
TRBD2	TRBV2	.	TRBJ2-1	TGTGCCAGCAGTGACGGCGCGGGAGCCTACAATGAGCAGTTCTTC	CASSDGAGAYNEQFF
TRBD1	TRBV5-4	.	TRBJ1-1	TGTGCCAGCAGCGACCACAGGGGGACTGAAGCTTTCTTT	CASSDHRGTEAFF
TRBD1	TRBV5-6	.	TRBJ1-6	TGTGCCAGCAGCTTGTATACAGGGGGGAAGCTCTATAATTCACCCCTCCACTTT	CASSLYTGGKLYNSPLHF
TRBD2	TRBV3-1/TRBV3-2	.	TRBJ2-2	TGTGCCAGCAGCCAAATAGCGGGGGCGACCGGGGAGCTGTTTTTT	CASSQIAGATGELFF
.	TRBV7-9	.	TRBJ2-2	TGTGCCAGCAGCACCCGACGGGGAACCGGGGAGCTGTTTTTT	CASSTRRGTGELFF
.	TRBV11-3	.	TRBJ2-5	TGTGCCAGCAGCTTAGAGGAGGCCGGGTCCCAGTACTTC	CASSLEEAGSQYF
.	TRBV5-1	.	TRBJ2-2	TGCGCCAGCAGCTTGGTGTCGGGTTCGAACACCGGGGAGCTGTTTTTT	CASSLVSGSNTGELFF
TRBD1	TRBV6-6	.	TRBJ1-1	TGTGCCAGCAGTTACTCGCGGGACAGGGCGATTGTCTTCTTT	CASSYSRDRAIVFF
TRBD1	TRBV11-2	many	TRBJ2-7	TGTGCCAGCAGCCCGGGACAGTCCTACGAGCAGTACTTC	CASSPGQSYEQYF
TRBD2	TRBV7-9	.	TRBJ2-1	TGTGCCAGCAGCCACATAGCGGGAGGACTCCGGTCGGATGAGCAGTTCTTC	CASSHIAGGLRSDEQFF
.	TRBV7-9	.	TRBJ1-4	TGTGCCAGCAGCTCTTCGGAAAAACTGTTTTTT	CASSSSEKLFF
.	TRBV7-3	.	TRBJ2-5	TGTGCCAGCAGCCTAGGCCGACAAGAGACCCAGTACTTC	CASSLGRQETQYF
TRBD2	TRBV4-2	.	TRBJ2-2	TGTGCCAGCAGCCAAGATCGGCTAGCGGGATTCACCGGGGAGCTGTTTTTT	CASSQDRLAGFTGELFF
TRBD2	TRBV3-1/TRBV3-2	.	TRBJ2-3	TGTGCCAGCAGCCAAATAGCGGGAGAGGAGTATTTT	CASSQIAGEEYF
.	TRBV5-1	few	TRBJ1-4	TGCGCCAGCACCCTGACCTCGAGGGAAAAACTGTTTTTT	CASTLTSREKLFF
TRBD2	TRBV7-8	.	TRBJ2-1	TGTGCCAGCAGCTACCCAGCGGGAGTGAACAATGAGCAGTTCTTC	CASSYPAGVNNEQFF
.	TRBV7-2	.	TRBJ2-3	TGTGCCAGCAGCCCCCAGGGGAGGGCCGACGGCACAGATACGCAGTATTTT	CASSPQGRADGTDTQYF
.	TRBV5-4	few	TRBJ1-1	TGTGCCAGCAGCTTGGCAGCGCAGGGGATGAATAAAGCTTTCTTT	CASSLAAQGMNKAFF
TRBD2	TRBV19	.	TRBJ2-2	TGTGCCAGTAGTCAGACGTGGCGGGAGAGGGAGCTGTTTTTT	CASSQTWRERELFF
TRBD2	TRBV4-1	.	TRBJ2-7	TGCGCCAGCAGCCAAGATCGCGCGGGAGGGCGCGAGCAGTACTTC	CASSQDRAGGREQYF
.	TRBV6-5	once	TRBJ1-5	TGTGCCAGCAGTTACTCCCGTAATAGCAATCAGCCCCAGCATTTT	CASSYSRNSNQPQHF
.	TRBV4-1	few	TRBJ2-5	TGCGCCAGCAGCCTCCTTAACCTGGGACTCACGCAAGAGACCCAGTACTTC	CASSLLNLGLTQETQYF
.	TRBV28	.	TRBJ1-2	TGTGCCAGCAGTTTGCAGGGAATTGGCTACACCTTC	CASSLQGIGYTF